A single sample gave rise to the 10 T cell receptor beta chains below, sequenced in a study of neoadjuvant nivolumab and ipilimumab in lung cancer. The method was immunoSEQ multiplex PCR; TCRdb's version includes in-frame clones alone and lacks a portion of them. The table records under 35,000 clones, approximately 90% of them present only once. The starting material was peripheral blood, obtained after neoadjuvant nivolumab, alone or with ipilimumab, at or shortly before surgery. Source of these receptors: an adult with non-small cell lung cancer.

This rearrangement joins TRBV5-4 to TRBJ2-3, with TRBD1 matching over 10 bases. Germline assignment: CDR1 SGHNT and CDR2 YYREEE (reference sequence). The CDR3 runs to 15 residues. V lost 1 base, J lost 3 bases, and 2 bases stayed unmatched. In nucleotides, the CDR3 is TGTGCCAGCAGCTTGAGGGGACAGGGGACAGATACGCAGTATTTT. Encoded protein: CASSLRGQGTDTQYF.

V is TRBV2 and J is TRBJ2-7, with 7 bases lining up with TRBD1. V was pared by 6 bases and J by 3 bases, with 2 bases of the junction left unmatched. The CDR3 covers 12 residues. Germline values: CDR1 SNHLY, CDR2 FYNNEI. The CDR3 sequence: CASRDRNYEQYF. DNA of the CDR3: TGTGCCAGCAGGGACAGGAACTACGAGCAGTACTTC.

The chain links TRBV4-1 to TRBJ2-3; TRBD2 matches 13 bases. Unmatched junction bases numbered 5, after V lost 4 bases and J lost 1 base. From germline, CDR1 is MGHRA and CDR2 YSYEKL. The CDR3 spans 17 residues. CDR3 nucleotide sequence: TGCGCCAGCAGCCGCCTCGGGACTAGCGGGGGCACAGATACGCAGTATTTT. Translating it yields CASSRLGTSGGTDTQYF.

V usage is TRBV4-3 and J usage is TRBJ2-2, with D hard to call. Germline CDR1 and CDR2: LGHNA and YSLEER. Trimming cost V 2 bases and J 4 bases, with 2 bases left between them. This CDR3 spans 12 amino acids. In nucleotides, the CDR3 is TGCGCCAGCAGCCAACTCACCGGGGAGCTGTTTTTT. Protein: CASSQLTGELFF.

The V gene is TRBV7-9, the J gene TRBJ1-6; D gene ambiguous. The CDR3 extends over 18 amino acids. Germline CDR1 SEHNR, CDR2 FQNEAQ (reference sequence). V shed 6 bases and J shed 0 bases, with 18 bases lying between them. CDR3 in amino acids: CASRGSRRESSYNSPLHF. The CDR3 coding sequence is TGTGCCAGCAGAGGGAGTAGGAGGGAGAGCTCCTATAATTCACCCCTCCACTTT. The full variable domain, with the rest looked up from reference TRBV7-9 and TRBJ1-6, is DTGVSQNPRHKITKRGQNVTFRCDPISEHNRLYWYRQTLGQGPEFLTYFQNEAQLEKSRLLSDRFSAERPKGSFSTLEIQRTEQGDSAMYLCASRGSRRESSYNSPLHFGNGTRLTVT.

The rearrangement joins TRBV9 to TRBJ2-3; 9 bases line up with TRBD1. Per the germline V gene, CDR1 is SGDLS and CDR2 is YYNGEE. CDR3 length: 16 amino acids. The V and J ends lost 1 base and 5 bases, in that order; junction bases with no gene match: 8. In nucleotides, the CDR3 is TGTGCCAGCAGCGTATGGACAGGGGAGACACGAGATACGCAGTATTTT. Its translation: CASSVWTGETRDTQYF. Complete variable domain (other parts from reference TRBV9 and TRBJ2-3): DSGVTQTPKHLITATGQRVTLRCSPRSGDLSVYWYQQSLDQGLQFLIQYYNGEERAKGNILERFSAQQFPDLHSELNLSSLELGDSALYFCASSVWTGETRDTQYFGPGTRLTVL.

The CDR3 loop reads CASSPPLGDTEAFF. CDR3 bases: TGTGCCAGCTCACCACCGCTGGGTGATACTGAAGCTTTCTTT. This sequence joins TRBV18 and TRBJ1-1, with unresolved D. CDR3 size: 14 residues. Germline V gives CDR1 KGHSH, CDR2 LQKENI. The V and J ends lost 0 bases and 5 bases respectively, with 10 bases between them. The full variable domain, with the rest looked up from reference TRBV18 and TRBJ1-1, is NAGVMQNPRHLVRRRGQEARLRCSPMKGHSHVYWYRQLPEEGLKFMVYLQKENIIDESGMPKERFSAEFPKEGPSILRIQQVVRGDSAAYFCASSPPLGDTEAFFGQGTRLTVV.

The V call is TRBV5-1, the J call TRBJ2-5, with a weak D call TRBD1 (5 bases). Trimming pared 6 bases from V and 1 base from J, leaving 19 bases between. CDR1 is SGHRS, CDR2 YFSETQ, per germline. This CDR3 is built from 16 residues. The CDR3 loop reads CASIPLPGFSQETQYF. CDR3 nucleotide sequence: TGCGCCAGCATCCCACTACCAGGGTTTAGCCAAGAGACCCAGTACTTC.

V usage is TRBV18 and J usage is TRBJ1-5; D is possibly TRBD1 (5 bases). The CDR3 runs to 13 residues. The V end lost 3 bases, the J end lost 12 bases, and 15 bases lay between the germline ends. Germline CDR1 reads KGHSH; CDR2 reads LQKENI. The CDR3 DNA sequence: TGTGCCAGCTCACCGGGCTCCGACGGGGGCCAGCATTTT. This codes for CASSPGSDGGQHF.

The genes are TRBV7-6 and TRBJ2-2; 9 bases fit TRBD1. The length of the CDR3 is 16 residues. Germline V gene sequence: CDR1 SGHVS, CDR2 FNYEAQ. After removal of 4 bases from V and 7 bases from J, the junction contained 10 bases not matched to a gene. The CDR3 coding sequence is TGTGCCAGCAGCTCAACCGGGACAGGGTATCGCGGGGAGCTGTTTTTT. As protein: CASSSTGTGYRGELFF.